This T cell receptor (beta chain) is from a study of CD8 T cells in ankylosing spondylitis. Overall study findings and caveats: A motif in TCR beta, a set of 8 or 9 highly homologous variants, appeared characteristic of ankylosing spondylitis blood.

Deletions cut 5 bases from V and 5 bases from J, with 19 bases between. The CDR3 extends over 16 amino acids. Germline CDR1 reads SGDLS; CDR2 reads YYNGEE. With regard to this clonotype: Its matching antigen is unknown.

TCRdb used MiXCR to reprocess the 5' RACE reads, holding one entry per CDR3 protein. Of about 480,000 distinct CDR3 sequences in the sample, roughly 17% were seen once. The clonotype originates from a male donor with ankylosing spondylitis. What was sequenced was blood, either unsorted or a sorted T cell fraction (not recorded which). The chain is built from TRBV9 and TRBJ2-2; perhaps TRBD1 as D (5 bases). The CDR3 region is CASSRTPGAATGELFF. The DNA for the CDR3 is TGTGCCAGCAGTCGGACCCCTGGGGCGGCAACCGGGGAGCTGTTTTTT.